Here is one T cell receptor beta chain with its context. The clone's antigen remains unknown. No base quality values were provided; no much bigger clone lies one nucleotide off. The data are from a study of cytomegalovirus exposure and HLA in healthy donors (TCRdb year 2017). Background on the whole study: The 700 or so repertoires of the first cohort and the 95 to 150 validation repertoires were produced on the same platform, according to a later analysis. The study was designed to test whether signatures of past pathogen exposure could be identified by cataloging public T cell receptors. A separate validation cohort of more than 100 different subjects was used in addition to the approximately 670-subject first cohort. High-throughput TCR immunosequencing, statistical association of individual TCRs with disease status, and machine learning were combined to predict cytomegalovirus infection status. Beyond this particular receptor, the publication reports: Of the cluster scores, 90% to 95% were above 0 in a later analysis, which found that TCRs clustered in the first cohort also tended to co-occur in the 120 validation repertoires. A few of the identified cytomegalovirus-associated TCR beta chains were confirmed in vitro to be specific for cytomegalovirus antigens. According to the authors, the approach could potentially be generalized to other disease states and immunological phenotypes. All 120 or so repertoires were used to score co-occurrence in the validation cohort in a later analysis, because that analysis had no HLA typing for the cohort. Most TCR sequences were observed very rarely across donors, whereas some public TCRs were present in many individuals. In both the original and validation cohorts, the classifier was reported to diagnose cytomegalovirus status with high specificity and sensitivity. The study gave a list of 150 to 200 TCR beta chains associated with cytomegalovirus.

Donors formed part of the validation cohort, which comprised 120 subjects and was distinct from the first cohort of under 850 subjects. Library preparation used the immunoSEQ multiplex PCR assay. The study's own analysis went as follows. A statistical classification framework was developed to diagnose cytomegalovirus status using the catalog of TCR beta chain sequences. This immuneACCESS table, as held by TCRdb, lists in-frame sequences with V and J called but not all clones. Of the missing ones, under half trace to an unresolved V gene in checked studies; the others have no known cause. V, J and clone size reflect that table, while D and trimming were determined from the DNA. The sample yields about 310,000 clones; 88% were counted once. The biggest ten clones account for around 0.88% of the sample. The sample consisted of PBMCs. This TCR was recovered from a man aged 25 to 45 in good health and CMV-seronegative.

The CDR3 region reads CASSPRTGANGNSPLHF. The bases read TGTGCCAGCAGCCCGAGGACAGGGGCGAACGGTAATTCACCCCTCCACTTT. The chain couples TRBV7-8 to TRBJ1-6, and TRBD1 matches 9 of the central bases. CDR1 and CDR2 are read off the germline V gene as SGHVS and FQNEAQ. The V end gives up 5 bases and the J end 6 bases, leaving 11 bases in the junction not matched to a gene. From its cysteine to its phenylalanine, the CDR3 spans 17 amino acids. CDR3 DNA only is kept here, 51 bases in frame from base 1.